The T cell receptor beta chain under discussion was sequenced for a study of blood T cell repertoires in COVID-19. About the study: Sites across the United States, Italy and Spain contributed samples from acute and convalescent COVID-19. Nucleic acid was either cDNA or gDNA, and it came from T cells, B-cell-depleted T cells, or PBMCs.

As handled by the study authors: Reference gene primers were amplified, and this amplification served to estimate nucleated cell counts. The protocol was immunoSEQ multiplex PCR, while the TCRdb copy is restricted to in-frame clones and leaves out a portion. The V and J calls and clone size come from that table; D and trimming were worked out from the DNA. There are fewer than 20,000 clones in the sample; 91% occur only once, and approximately 7.7% lies in the top ten. The V gene lost 1 base and the J gene lost 7 bases, with 14 bases spanning the gap. Per the germline V gene, CDR1 is SNHLY and CDR2 is FYNNEI. This CDR3 has 15 residues.

The source of this sequence is a human donor in a cohort sampled during active COVID-19. V is TRBV2 and J is TRBJ2-1; a weak D match, TRBD2 (5 bases). Sequencing was done on a sample of peripheral blood. CDR3 protein: CASSEEAARGNEQFF. The CDR3 bases are TGTGCCAGCAGTGAAGAGGCGGCCCGAGGGAATGAGCAGTTCTTC.